The sequence of this T cell receptor beta chain was determined in a study of blood T cells in healthy people across ages. Next came a second PCR, run for about 6 to 11 cycles, which used a sample-barcoded 5' primer along with a J-beta primer mix. TCRdb redid the calling of the 5' RACE reads with MiXCR, one entry per CDR3 protein. The sample consists of 800,000 to 1,300,000 distinct CDR3 sequences, around 25% of them appearing once. This CDR3 is built from 14 residues. V lost 0 bases and J lost 7, with 13 bases in between. These data were also filed under a second study, of T cells of mothers and their children.

The genes are TRBV12-3 or TRBV12-4 and TRBJ2-7, with D possibly matching TRBD2 (6 bases). The sequenced sample consisted of blood. The clonotype was recovered from a girl between 2 and 10 years old in good health. The CDR3: CASSLASPRGEQYF. In nucleotides, the CDR3 is TGTGCCAGCAGTTTAGCAAGCCCCCGGGGGGAGCAGTACTTC.